A single sample gave rise to the 12 T cell receptor beta chains below, sequenced in a study of T cell responses to AZD1222 COVID-19 vaccine. Libraries were prepared by immunoSEQ multiplex PCR; TCRdb keeps only in-frame clonotypes and omits some of them. The sample lists some 110,000 clones; around nine tenths were seen once. The sample here was peripheral blood, taken 28 days after the second AZD1222 dose. The receptors derive from an adult who received the AZD1222 COVID-19 vaccine.

CDR3 loop: CASSGALTGGFTNEKLFF. The DNA for the CDR3 is TGTGCCAGCAGCGGAGCTTTGACGGGGGGTTTCACTAATGAAAAACTGTTTTTT. The chain joins TRBV5-6 to TRBJ1-4; the D gene is possibly TRBD1 (5 bases). V was shortened by 4 bases and J by 2 bases, with 21 bases between the two germline ends. This CDR3 has 18 residues. CDR1 is SGHDT, CDR2 YYEEEE, per germline.

CDR3 sequence reads: CASSSPEAEAFF. The CDR3 DNA reads TGTGCCAGCAGTTCCCCTGAGGCTGAAGCTTTCTTT. V is TRBV6-5 and J is TRBJ1-1; D remains unclear. In germline, CDR1 is MNHEY, CDR2 SVGAGI. V was cut by 4 bases and J by 6 bases, with 9 bases left in between. This CDR3 region has 12 residues.

The chain carries TRBV6-2 or TRBV6-3 and TRBJ1-4, with D possibly TRBD1 on 5 matching bases. Germline V lookup: CDR1 MNHEY, CDR2 SVGEGT. V lost 0 bases and J lost 12, with 14 bases in between. The CDR3 contains 14 residues. Here the CDR3 reads CASSYSNQGRELFF. CDR3 nucleotides: TGTGCCAGCAGTTACTCGAATCAGGGTCGGGAACTGTTTTTT.

This clone was observed once. The J gene is TRBJ2-2, the V gene TRBV11-3; the D gene is possibly TRBD2 (5 bases). Germline V gene sequence: CDR1 SGHNT, CDR2 YENEEA. The CDR3 has 14 amino acids. V was clipped by 5 bases and J by 7 bases, with 14 bases between them. CDR3 in amino acids: CASSLRRGSGELFF. The CDR3 bases are TGTGCCAGCAGCCTTAGGCGTGGGAGCGGGGAGCTGTTTTTT. Full variable domain (missing parts from reference TRBV11-3 and TRBJ2-2): EAGVVQSPRYKIIEKKQPVAFWCNPISGHNTLYWYLQNLGQGPELLIRYENEEAVDDSQLPKDRFSAERLKGVDSTLKIQPAELGDSAVYLCASSLRRGSGELFFGEGSRLTVL.

The chain recombines TRBV9 with TRBJ1-3; D is unclear. Germline V gives CDR1 SGDLS, CDR2 YYNGEE. Deletions cut 0 bases from V and 4 bases from J, with 11 bases between. This CDR3 is built from 15 residues. The CDR3 DNA reads as TGTGCCAGCAGCGTAGAGGCGGCTTACGGAAACACCATATATTTT. Its translation is CASSVEAAYGNTIYF. The full variable domain, in which reference TRBV9 and TRBJ1-3 provide the parts outside the CDR3, is DSGVTQTPKHLITATGQRVTLRCSPRSGDLSVYWYQQSLDQGLQFLIQYYNGEERAKGNILERFSAQQFPDLHSELNLSSLELGDSALYFCASSVEAAYGNTIYFGEGSWLTVV.

The genes are TRBV29-1 and TRBJ1-4, with 10 bases lining up with TRBD1. Trimming removed 4 bases from V and 7 bases from J; junction bases left unmatched: 0. CDR3 length equals 12 residues. Germline V gives CDR1 SQVTM, CDR2 ANQGSEA. The CDR3 sequence is CSVGQGAEKLFF. The CDR3 nucleotides are TGCAGCGTTGGACAGGGGGCTGAAAAACTGTTTTTT.

The genes are TRBV11-2 and TRBJ1-2, with 9 nucleotides matching TRBD1. V trimming: 5 bases; J trimming: 2 bases; junction bases outside the gene matches: 6. There are 15 residues in the CDR3. The V gene's germline CDR1 is SGHAT and CDR2 FQNNGV. Here the CDR3 DNA reads TGTGCCAGCAGCACCACCGGGACAGGGAACTATGGCTACACCTTC. Translation gives CASSTTGTGNYGYTF.

This clone is a singleton in its sample. This chain connects TRBV15 to TRBJ2-1; TRBD2 matches 11 bases. Germline V CDR1 and CDR2: LNHNV, YYDKDF (reference sequence). The CDR3 consists of 17 residues. J gave up 2 bases and V 2 bases, and 5 bases lay outside the gene matches. CDR3 protein: CATSRIAGGPPYNEQFF. The CDR3 region has the DNA TGTGCCACCAGCAGAATAGCGGGAGGGCCTCCCTACAATGAGCAGTTCTTC.

To note about this clone: A junction boundary mismatches the germline segment, possibly from a read error. The rearrangement uses TRBV27 and TRBJ2-5; 11 positions match TRBD1. Germline loops: CDR1 MNHEY, CDR2 SMNVEV (reference sequence). This CDR3 comprises 18 residues. The CDR3, as DNA: TGTGCCAGCACTTTAGGACAGGGGGCGCTTTTCATTTCAGAGACCCAGTACTTC. Protein sequence: CASTLGQGALFISETQYF.

V and J are TRBV19 and TRBJ2-5; 9 bases agree with TRBD1. The CDR3 is 15 residues long. V lost 5 bases, J lost 4 bases, and 8 bases stayed unmatched. Germline V gene data show CDR1 as LNHDA and CDR2 as SQIVND (reference sequence). CDR3 region: CASSVLPGQGETQYF. CDR3 DNA: TGTGCCAGTAGTGTTTTACCGGGACAGGGAGAGACCCAGTACTTC.

For this clone: A single base separates this from a much larger clone, so it may be a read error. This sequence joins TRBV9 and TRBJ1-6, with D uncertain. Germline-derived CDR1 and CDR2 are SGDLS and YYNGEE. The CDR3 runs to 17 residues. V lost 4 bases, J lost 7 bases, and 21 bases lay in between. The CDR3 reads CASSLGSSPDPNSPLHF. CDR3 nucleotides: TGTGCCAGCAGCTTAGGGAGCAGCCCAGATCCCAATTCACCCCTCCACTTT. The variable domain in full, with the rest retrieved from reference TRBV9 and TRBJ1-6, is DSGVTQTPKHLITATGQRVTLRCSPRSGDLSVYWYQQSLDQGLQFLIQYYNGEERAKGNILERFSAQQFPDLHSELNLSSLELGDSALYFCASSLGSSPDPNSPLHFGNGTRLTVT.

The chain combines TRBV5-5 with TRBJ2-1, with D possibly TRBD1 on 5 matching bases. Trimming took off 4 bases at V and 0 bases at J, with 11 bases between the two ends. This CDR3 has 15 residues. Germline V gene data show CDR1 as SGHKS and CDR2 as YYEKEE (reference sequence). CDR3 in amino acids: CASSADSGSYNEQFF. The CDR3 DNA is TGTGCCAGCAGCGCTGACAGTGGCTCCTACAATGAGCAGTTCTTC.